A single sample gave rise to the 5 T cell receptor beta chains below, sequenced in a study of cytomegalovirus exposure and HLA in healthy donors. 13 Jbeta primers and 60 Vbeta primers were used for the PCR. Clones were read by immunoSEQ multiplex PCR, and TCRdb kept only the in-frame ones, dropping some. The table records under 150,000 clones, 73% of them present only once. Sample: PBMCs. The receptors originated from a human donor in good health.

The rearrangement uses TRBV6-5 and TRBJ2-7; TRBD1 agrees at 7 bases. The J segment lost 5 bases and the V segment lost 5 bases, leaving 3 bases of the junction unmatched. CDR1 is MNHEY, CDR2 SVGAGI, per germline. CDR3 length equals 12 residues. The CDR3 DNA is TGTGCCAGCAGTAGACAGGGCGACGAGCAGTACTTC. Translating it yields CASSRQGDEQYF.

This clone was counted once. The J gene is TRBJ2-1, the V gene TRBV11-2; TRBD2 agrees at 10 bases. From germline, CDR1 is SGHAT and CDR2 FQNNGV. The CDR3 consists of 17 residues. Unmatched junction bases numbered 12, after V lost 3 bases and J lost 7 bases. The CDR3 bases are TGTGCCAGCAGCTTCCGAGGGGCTAGCGGGAGTTTAAATGAGCAGTTCTTC. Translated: CASSFRGASGSLNEQFF.

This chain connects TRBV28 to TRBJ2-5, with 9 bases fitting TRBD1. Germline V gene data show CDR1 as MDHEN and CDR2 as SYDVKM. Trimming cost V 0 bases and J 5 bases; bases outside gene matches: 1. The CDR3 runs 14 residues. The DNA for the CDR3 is TGTGCCAGCAGTTTATGGACAGGGGGGGAGACCCAGTACTTC. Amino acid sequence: CASSLWTGGETQYF.

Written as DNA, the CDR3 is TGTGCTTTCCGGGACAGGGCTAACTATGGCTACACCTTC. It yields the protein CAFRDRANYGYTF. This chain joins TRBV12-5 and TRBJ1-2, with 9 bases matching TRBD1. J lost 0 bases, V lost 11 bases, and 4 bases had no gene match. The CDR3 covers 13 residues. Germline V gene data show CDR1 as LGHNT and CDR2 as FRNRAP. Complete variable domain (other parts from reference TRBV12-5 and TRBJ1-2): DARVTQTPRHKVTEMGQEVTMRCQPILGHNTVFWYRQTMMQGLELLAYFRNRAPLDDSGMPKDRFSAEMPDATLATLKIQPSEPRDSAVYFCAFRDRANYGYTFGSGTRLTVV.

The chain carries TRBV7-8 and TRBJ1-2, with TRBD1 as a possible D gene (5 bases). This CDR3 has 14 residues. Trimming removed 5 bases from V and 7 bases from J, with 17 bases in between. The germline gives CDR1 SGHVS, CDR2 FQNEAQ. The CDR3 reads CASSPAVGAGGYTF. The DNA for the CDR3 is TGTGCCAGCAGCCCCGCTGTAGGGGCTGGTGGCTACACCTTC.